This T cell receptor beta chain comes out of a study of control samples from healthy donors and cancer patients. Profiled with immunoSEQ multiplex PCR; TCRdb holds only in-frame clones, not every one. The table includes about 98,000 clones, approximately 81% detected once. Looked up from germline, CDR1 is GTSNPN and CDR2 is SVGIG (reference sequence). Trimming cost V 5 bases and J 2 bases, with 12 bases left between them. The CDR3 totals 14 residues. The specimen sequenced was blood. This chain joins TRBV30 and TRBJ1-4, with D possibly TRBD1 on 5 matching bases. The receptor's source is a woman between 25 and 40 years old in good health. This CDR3 is CAWPVWGTNEKLFF. The CDR3 region has the DNA TGTGCCTGGCCTGTTTGGGGGACTAATGAAAAACTGTTTTTT.